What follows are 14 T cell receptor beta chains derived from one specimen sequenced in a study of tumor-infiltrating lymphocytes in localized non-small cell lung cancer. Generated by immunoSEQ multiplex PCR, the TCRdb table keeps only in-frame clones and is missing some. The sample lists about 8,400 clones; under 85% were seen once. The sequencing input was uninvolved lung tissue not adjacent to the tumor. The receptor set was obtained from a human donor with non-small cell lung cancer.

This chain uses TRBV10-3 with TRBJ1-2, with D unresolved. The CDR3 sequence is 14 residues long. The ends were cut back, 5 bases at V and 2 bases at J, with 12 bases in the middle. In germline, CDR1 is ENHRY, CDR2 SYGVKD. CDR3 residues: CAISTDFWNYGYTF. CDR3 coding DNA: TGTGCCATCAGTACGGACTTCTGGAACTATGGCTACACCTTC.

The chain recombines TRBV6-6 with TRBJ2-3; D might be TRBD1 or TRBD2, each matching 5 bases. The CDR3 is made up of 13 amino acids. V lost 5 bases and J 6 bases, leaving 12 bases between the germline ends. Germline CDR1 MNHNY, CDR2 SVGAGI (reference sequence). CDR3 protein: CASSPVGEDTQYF. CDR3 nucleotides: TGTGCCAGCAGTCCCGTAGGGGAGGATACGCAGTATTTT.

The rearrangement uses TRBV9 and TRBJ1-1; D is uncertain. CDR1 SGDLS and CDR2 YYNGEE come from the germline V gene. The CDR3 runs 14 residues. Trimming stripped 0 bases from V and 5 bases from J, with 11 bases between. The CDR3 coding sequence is TGTGCCAGCAGCGTAGTAACAGAGTCAACTGAAGCTTTCTTT. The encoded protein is CASSVVTESTEAFF.

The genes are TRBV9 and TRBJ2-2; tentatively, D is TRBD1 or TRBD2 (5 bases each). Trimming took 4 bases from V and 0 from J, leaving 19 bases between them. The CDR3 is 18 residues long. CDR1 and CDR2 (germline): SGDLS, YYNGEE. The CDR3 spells CASSTTTGTQTNTGELFF. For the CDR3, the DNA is TGTGCCAGCAGCACAACGACGGGGACGCAGACGAACACCGGGGAGCTGTTTTTT.

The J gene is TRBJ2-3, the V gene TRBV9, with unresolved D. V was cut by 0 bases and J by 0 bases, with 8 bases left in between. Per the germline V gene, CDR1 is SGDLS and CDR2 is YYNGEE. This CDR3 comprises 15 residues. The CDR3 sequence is CASSVVALSTDTQYF. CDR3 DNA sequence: TGTGCCAGCAGCGTAGTGGCCCTTAGCACAGATACGCAGTATTTT.

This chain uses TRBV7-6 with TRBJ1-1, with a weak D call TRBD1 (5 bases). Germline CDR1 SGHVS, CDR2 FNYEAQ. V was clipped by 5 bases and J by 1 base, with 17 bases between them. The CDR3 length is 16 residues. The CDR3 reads CASSRPSGYENTEAFF. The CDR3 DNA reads TGTGCCAGCAGCCGACCCTCAGGGTATGAGAACACTGAAGCTTTCTTT. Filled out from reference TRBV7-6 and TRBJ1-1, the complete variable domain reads GAGVSQSPRYKVTKRGQDVALRCDPISGHVSLYWYRQALGQGPEFLTYFNYEAQQDKSGLPNDRFSAERPEGSISTLTIQRTEQRDSAMYRCASSRPSGYENTEAFFGQGTRLTVV.

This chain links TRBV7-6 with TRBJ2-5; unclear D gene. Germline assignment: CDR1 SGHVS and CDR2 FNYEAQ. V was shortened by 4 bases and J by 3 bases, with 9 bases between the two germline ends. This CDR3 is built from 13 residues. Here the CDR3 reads CASSSYREETQYF. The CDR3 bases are TGTGCCAGCAGCTCGTATCGAGAAGAGACCCAGTACTTC.

DNA for the CDR3: TGCGCCAGCAGTGCAGCGGAGCTTTACAATGAGCAGTTCTTC. Residues: CASSAAELYNEQFF. The V and J genes are TRBV5-1 and TRBJ2-1; the D gene is possibly TRBD2 (5 bases). The length of the CDR3 is 14 residues. V shed 5 bases and J shed 4 bases, with 13 bases lying between them. Germline assignment: CDR1 SGHRS and CDR2 YFSETQ.

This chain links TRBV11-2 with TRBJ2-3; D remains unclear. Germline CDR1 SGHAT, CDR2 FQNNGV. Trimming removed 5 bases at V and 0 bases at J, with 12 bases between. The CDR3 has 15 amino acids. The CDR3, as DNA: TGTGCCAGCAGCCCCACCGCTACTAGCACAGATACGCAGTATTTT. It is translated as CASSPTATSTDTQYF.

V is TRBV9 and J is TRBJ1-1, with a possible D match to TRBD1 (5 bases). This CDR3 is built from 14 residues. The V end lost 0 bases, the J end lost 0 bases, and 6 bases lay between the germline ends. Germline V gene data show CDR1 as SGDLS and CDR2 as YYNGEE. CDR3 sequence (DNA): TGTGCCAGCAGCGTAGGGGGCATGAACACTGAAGCTTTCTTT. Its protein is CASSVGGMNTEAFF.

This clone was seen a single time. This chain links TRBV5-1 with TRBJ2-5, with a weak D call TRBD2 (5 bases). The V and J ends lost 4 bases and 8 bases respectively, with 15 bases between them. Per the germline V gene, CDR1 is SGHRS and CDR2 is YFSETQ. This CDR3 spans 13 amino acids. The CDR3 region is CASSRENGPTQYF. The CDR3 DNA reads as TGCGCCAGCAGCCGGGAAAACGGACCTACCCAGTACTTC.

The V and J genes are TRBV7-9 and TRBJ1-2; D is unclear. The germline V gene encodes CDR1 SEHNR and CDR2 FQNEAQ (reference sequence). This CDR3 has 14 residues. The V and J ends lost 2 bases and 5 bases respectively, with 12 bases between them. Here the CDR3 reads CASSLMGDIYGYTF. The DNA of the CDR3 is TGTGCCAGCAGCTTAATGGGTGACATTTATGGCTACACCTTC.

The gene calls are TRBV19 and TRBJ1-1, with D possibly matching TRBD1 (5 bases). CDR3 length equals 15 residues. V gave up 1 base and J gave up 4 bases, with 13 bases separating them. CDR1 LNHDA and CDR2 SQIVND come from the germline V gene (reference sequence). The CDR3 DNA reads TGTGCCAGTAGTATAGCTAGGACGAGGGGCACTGAAGCTTTCTTT. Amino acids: CASSIARTRGTEAFF.

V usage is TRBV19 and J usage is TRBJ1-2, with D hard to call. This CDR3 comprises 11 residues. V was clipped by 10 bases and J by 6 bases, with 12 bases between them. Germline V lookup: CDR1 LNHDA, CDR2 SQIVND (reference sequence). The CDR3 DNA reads TGTGCCACCCCCGGGGTCCATGGCTACACCTTC. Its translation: CATPGVHGYTF.